The clone carrying this TCR beta chain was counted once. No antigen is known for it. The sample is drawn from a study of blood T cells in healthy people across ages. A sample-barcoded 5' primer and a J-beta primer mix were used in a second PCR of roughly 6 to 12 cycles. TCRdb reprocessed the 5' RACE reads with MiXCR, giving one entry per CDR3 protein. Among over 300,000 distinct CDR3 sequences listed, over 45% were seen once. They isolated at least 7 million PBMCs from each sample. In germline, CDR1 is SGHRS, CDR2 YFSETQ. This CDR3 contains 13 residues. Trimming stripped 4 bases from V and 4 bases from J, with 11 bases between. Study-wide points: When set beside aged donors, long-lived donors presented more naive CD4+ cells and higher diversity.

The specimen was blood. The chain carries TRBV5-1 and TRBJ2-5, with no clear D. This TCR derives from a man in his sixties in good health. CDR3 residues: CASSRLVRETQYF. In DNA, the CDR3 is TGCGCCAGCAGCCGATTGGTCCGAGAGACCCAGTACTTC.